In this sample, the clone carrying this T cell receptor (beta chain) turned up a few times. Its specificity is not known. Time point in this sample: pre-treatment sample, taken before nivolumab and TIL therapy. The data originate from a study of TIL therapy for anti-PD-1-resistant metastatic lung cancer. Turning to the study itself: Tumor harvest preceded PD-1/PD-L1 blockade, followed by nivolumab treatment. Median patient age was nearly 55, ranging about 35-85 years. Study results and caveats: After infusion, TIL clonotypes partly replaced peripheral T cells and declined over months. This highly selected cohort may not generalize to typical lung cancer patients.

Sequencing used immunoSEQ v3. Produced via immunoSEQ multiplex PCR; TCRdb's table is partial and in-frame only. The table has about 32,000 clones, 74% seen once. Sequenced material: blood, taken at baseline. The TCR originated in a woman aged 30 to 85 with non-small cell lung cancer.

In DNA, the CDR3 is TGTGCCAGCAGCCAAGATCGCCCTTGGGGCACAGATACGCAGTATTTT. Residues: CASSQDRPWGTDTQYF. This chain joins TRBV14 and TRBJ2-3; D gene ambiguous. Trimming stripped 0 bases from V and 1 base from J, with 11 bases between. Germline assignment: CDR1 SGHDN and CDR2 FVKESK. This CDR3 contains 16 residues. The complete variable domain, with remaining parts taken from reference TRBV14 and TRBJ2-3, reads EAGVTQFPSHSVIEKGQTVTLRCDPISGHDNLYWYRRVMGKEIKFLLHFVKESKQDESGMPNNRFLAERTGGTYSTLKVQPAELEDSGVYFCASSQDRPWGTDTQYFGPGTRLTVL.